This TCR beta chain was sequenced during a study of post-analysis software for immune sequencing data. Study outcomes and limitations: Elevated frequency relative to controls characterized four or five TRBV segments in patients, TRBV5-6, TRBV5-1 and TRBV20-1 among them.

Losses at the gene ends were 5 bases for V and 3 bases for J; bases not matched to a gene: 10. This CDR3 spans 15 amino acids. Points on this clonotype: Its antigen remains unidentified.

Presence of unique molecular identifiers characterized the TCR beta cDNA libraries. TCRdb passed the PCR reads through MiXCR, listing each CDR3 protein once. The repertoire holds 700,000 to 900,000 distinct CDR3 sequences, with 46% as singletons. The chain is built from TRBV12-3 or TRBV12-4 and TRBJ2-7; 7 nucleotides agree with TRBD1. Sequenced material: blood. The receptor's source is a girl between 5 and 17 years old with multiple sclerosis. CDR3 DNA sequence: TGTGCCAGCAGTCGTACGGGACAGCTAATCTACGAGCAGTACTTC. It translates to CASSRTGQLIYEQYF.